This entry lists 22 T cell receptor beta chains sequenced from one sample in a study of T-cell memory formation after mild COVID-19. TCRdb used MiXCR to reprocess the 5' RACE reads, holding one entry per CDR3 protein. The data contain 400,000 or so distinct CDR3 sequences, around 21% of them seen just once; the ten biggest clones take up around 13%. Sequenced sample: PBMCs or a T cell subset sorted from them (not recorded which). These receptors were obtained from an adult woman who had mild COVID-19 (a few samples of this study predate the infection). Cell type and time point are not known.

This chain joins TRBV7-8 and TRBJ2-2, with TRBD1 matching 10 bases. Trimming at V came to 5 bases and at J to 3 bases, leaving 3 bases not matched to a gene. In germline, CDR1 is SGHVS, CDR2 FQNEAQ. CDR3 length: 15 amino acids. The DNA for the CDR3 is TGTGCCAGCAGCCCGGGACAGGGGTACACCGGGGAGCTGTTTTTT. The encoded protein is CASSPGQGYTGELFF.

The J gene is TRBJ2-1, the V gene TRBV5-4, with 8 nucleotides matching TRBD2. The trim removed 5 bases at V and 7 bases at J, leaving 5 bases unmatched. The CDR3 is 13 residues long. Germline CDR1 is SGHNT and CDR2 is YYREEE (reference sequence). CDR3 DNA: TGTGCCAGCAGAACGGGGGGGAGGAATGAGCAGTTCTTC. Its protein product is CASRTGGRNEQFF. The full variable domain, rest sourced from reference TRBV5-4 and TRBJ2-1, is ETGVTQSPTHLIKTRGQQVTLRCSSQSGHNTVSWYQQALGQGPQFIFQYYREEENGRGNFPPRFSGLQFPNYSSELNVNALELDDSALYLCASRTGGRNEQFFGPGTRLTVL.

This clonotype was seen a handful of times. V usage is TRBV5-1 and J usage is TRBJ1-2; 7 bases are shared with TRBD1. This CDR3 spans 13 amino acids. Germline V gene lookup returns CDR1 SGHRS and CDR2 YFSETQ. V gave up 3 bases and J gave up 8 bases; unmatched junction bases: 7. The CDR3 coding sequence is TGCGCCAGCAGCTATTCGGACAGGAACGGCTACACCTTC. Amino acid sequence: CASSYSDRNGYTF.

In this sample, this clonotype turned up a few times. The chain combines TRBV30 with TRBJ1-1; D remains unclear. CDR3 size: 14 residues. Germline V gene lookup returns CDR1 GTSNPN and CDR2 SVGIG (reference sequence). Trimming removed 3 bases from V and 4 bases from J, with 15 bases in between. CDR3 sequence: CAWRVPRMGTEAFF. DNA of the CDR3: TGTGCCTGGAGGGTCCCTAGGATGGGCACTGAAGCTTTCTTT.

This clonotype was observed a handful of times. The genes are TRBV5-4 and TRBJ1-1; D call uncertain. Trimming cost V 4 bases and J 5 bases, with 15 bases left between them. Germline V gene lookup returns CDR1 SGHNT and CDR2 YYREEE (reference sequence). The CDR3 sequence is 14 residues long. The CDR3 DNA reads TGTGCCAGCAGCCCCTGGGCGGTCAGGACTGAAGCTTTCTTT. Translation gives CASSPWAVRTEAFF.

CDR3 amino acids: CASRGTPGERPQHF. The CDR3 coding sequence is TGTGCCAGCCGCGGTACCCCAGGGGAACGGCCCCAGCATTTT. This sequence joins TRBV2 and TRBJ1-5; D possibly corresponds to TRBD1 (6 bases). In germline, CDR1 is SNHLY, CDR2 FYNNEI. This CDR3 has 14 amino acids. V shed 8 bases and J shed 9 bases, with 20 bases lying between them.

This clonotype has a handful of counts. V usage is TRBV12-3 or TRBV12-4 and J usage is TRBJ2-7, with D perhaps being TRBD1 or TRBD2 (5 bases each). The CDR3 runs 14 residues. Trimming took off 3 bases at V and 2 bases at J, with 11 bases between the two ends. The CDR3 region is CASSFEEGPYEQYF. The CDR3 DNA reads TGTGCCAGCAGTTTTGAAGAGGGACCCTACGAGCAGTACTTC.

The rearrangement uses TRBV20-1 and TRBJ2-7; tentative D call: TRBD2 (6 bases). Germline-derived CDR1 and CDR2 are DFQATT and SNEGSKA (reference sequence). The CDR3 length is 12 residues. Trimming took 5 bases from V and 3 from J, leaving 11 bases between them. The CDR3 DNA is TGCAGTGCTTCGGGACTCCACTACGAGCAGTACTTC. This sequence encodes CSASGLHYEQYF.

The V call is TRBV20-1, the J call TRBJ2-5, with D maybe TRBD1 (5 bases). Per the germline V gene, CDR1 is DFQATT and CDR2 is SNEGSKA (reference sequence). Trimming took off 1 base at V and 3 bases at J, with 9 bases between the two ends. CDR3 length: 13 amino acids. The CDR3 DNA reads TGCAGTGCTAGAGCAGGGATCGAAGAGACCCAGTACTTC. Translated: CSARAGIEETQYF.

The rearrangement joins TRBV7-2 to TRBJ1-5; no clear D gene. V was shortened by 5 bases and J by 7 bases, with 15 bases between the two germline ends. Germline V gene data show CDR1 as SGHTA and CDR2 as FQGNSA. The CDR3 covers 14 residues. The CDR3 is CASSRWGTDQPQHF. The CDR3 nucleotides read TGTGCCAGCAGCCGTTGGGGAACCGACCAGCCCCAGCATTTT.

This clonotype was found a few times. The CDR3 DNA reads TGCAGTGCTAGAGATCGCGTCACTAGCGGGAGGGTTTCCTACGAGCAGTACTTC. This sequence encodes CSARDRVTSGRVSYEQYF. V and J are TRBV20-1 and TRBJ2-7; 13 nucleotides line up with TRBD2. The CDR3 loop spans 18 amino acids. The germline gives CDR1 DFQATT, CDR2 SNEGSKA (reference sequence). Trimming removed 0 bases from V and 1 base from J; junction bases left unmatched: 9.

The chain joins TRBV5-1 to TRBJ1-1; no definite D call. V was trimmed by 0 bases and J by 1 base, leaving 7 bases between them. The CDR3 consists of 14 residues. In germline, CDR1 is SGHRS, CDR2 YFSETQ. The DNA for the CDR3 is TGCGCCAGCAGCTTGGATCCCGCGAACACTGAAGCTTTCTTT. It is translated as CASSLDPANTEAFF.

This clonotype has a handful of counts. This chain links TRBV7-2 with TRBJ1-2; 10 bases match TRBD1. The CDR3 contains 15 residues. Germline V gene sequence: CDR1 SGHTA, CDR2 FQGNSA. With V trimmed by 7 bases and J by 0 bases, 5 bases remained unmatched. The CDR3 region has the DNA TGTGCCAGCACAGACAGGGGGCCTCCTAACTATGGCTACACCTTC. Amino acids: CASTDRGPPNYGYTF.

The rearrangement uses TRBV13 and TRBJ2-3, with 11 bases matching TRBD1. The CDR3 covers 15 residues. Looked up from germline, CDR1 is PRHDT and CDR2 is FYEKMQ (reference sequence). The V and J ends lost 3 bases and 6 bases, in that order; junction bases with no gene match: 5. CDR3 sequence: CASSFRDRGDDTQYF. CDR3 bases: TGTGCCAGCAGCTTCCGGGACAGGGGGGACGATACGCAGTATTTT.

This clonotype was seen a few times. The CDR3 protein is CASTVTLSSGNTIYF. In nucleotides, the CDR3 is TGTGCCAGCACCGTAACCCTGAGCTCTGGAAACACCATATATTTT. This chain connects TRBV7-2 to TRBJ1-3, with D unresolved. The CDR3 is 15 residues long. Per the germline V gene, CDR1 is SGHTA and CDR2 is FQGNSA. The V end lost 7 bases, the J end lost 0 bases, and 13 bases lay between the germline ends.

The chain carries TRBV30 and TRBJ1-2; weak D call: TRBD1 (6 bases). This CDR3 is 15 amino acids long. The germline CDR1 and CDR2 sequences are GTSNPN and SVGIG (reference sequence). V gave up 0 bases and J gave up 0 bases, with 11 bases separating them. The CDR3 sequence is CAWSVGDISNYGYTF. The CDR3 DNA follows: TGTGCCTGGAGTGTCGGGGACATTTCTAACTATGGCTACACCTTC. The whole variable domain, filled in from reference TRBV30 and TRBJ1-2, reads SQTIHQWPATLVQPVGSPLSLECTVEGTSNPNLYWYRQAAGRGLQLLFYSVGIGQISSEVPQNLSASRPQDRQFILSSKKLLLSDSGFYLCAWSVGDISNYGYTFGSGTRLTVV.

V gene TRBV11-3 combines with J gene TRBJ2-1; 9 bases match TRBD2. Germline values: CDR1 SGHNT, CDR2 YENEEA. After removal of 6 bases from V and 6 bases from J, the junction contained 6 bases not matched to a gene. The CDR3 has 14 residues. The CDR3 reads CASSPGTSFNEQFF. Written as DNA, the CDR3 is TGTGCCAGCAGTCCCGGGACTAGCTTCAATGAGCAGTTCTTC.

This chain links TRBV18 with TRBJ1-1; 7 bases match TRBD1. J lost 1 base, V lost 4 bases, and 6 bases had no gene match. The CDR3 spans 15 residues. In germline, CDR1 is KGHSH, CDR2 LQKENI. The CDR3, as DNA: TGTGCCAGCTCACGTGTCGACAGGGCGAACACTGAAGCTTTCTTT. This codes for CASSRVDRANTEAFF. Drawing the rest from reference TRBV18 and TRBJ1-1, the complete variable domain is NAGVMQNPRHLVRRRGQEARLRCSPMKGHSHVYWYRQLPEEGLKFMVYLQKENIIDESGMPKERFSAEFPKEGPSILRIQQVVRGDSAAYFCASSRVDRANTEAFFGQGTRLTVV.

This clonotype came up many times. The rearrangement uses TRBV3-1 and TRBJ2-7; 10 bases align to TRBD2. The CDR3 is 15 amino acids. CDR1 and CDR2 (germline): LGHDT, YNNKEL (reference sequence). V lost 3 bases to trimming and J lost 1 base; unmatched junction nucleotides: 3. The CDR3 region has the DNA TGTGCCAGCAGCCATTCTAGCGGGAGTTCCTACGAGCAGTACTTC. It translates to CASSHSSGSSYEQYF.

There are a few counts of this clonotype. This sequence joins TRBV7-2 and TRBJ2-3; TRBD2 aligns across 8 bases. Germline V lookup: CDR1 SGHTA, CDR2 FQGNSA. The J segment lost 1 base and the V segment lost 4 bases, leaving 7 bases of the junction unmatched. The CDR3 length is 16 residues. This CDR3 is CASSSSGTRGTDTQYF. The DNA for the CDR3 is TGTGCCAGCAGCTCTTCCGGGACTAGAGGCACAGATACGCAGTATTTT.

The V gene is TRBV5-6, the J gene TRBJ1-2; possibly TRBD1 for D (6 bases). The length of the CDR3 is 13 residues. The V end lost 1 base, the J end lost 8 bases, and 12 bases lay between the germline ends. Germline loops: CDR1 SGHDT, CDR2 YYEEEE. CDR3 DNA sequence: TGTGCCAGCAGCTTGCTCAGGGGAGGAGGCTACACCTTC. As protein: CASSLLRGGGYTF. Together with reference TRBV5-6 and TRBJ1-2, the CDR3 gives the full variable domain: DAGVTQSPTHLIKTRGQQVTLRCSPKSGHDTVSWYQQALGQGPQFIFQYYEEEERQRGNFPDRFSGHQFPNYSSELNVNALLLGDSALYLCASSLLRGGGYTFGSGTRLTVV.

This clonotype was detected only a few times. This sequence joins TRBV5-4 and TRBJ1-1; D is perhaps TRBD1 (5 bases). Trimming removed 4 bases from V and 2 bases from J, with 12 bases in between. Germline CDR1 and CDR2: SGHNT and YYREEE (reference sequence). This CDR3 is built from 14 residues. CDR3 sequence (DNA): TGTGCCAGCAGCGCCAGGGACCTAAACACTGAAGCTTTCTTT. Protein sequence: CASSARDLNTEAFF.